This T cell receptor beta chain derives from a study of T cell changes during pregnancy in multiple sclerosis. In its sample, this clone was seen once. J was trimmed by 0 bases and V by 6 bases; bases with no gene match: 3. The CDR3 spans 14 residues. Looked up from germline, CDR1 is SNHLY and CDR2 is FYNNEI. TCRdb's table, derived via immunoSEQ multiplex PCR, lists solely in-frame clones and lacks some. The sample contains approximately 30,000 clones, under 95% of which appear only once. The sequence was obtained from a female donor with multiple sclerosis, enrolled in a pregnancy study. The input for sequencing was CD4+ T cells from peripheral blood mononuclear cells, taken after pregnancy. The J gene is TRBJ2-7, the V gene TRBV2, with 9 bases aligning to TRBD1. This CDR3 reads CASRVTGGSYEQYF. Written as DNA, the CDR3 is TGTGCCAGCAGGGTGACAGGGGGCTCCTACGAGCAGTACTTC.